One sample yielded the 3 T cell receptor beta chains listed below, sequenced in a study of CD8+CD57+ T cells in acquired aplastic anemia. TCR beta VDJ and CDR3 profiling used genomic DNA as template. Each CDR3 protein gets one entry after TCRdb re-called the reads with MiXCR. This sample has some 410,000 distinct CDR3 sequences, with 55% to 75% found just once. Material: sorted CD4+, CD8+, or CD8+CD57+ T cells (not recorded which) from PBMCs. The source is a human donor in good health, serving as a control.

The chain links TRBV20-1 to TRBJ2-5; D is possibly TRBD2 (6 bases). This CDR3 comprises 14 residues. Germline lookup yields CDR1 DFQATT and CDR2 SNEGSKA (reference sequence). The V end was cut by 4 bases, the J end by 5 bases, with 17 bases between. The CDR3 DNA is TGCAGTGCTATCCGACCGGAGGAGGGGGAGACCCAGTACTTC. It yields the protein CSAIRPEEGETQYF.

In the case of this clonotype: No conserved phenylalanine or tryptophan ends this CDR3, so it is likely a read error. The DNA is omitted, as the CDR3 cannot be located on it reliably, and the CDR3 follows TCRdb's listing. This sequence joins TRBV7-2 and TRBJ2-7; the table's D call, TRBD1, has no DNA check behind it. The CDR3 region is 12 residues in length, termini included. Germline CDR1 SGHTA, CDR2 FQGNSA. The CDR3 region is CASSFIAGQEYY.

The chain uses TRBV19 and TRBJ1-1; D remains ambiguous. Per germline, CDR1 LNHDA and CDR2 SQIVND (reference sequence). V was pared by 1 base and J by 0 bases, with 12 bases between. The CDR3 spans 16 residues. The CDR3 sequence is CASSIGRGTLNTEAFF. DNA of the CDR3: TGTGCCAGTAGTATAGGAAGAGGCACCTTGAACACTGAAGCTTTCTTT.